This T cell receptor beta chain was observed in a study of Ad26.COV2.S vaccination and SARS-CoV-2 variants. Noted treatment: some 20 received Ad26.COV2.S at low or high dose, single or two shots; several received placebo; per-sample allocation not given. Specimens were obtained on day 63 following the first vaccine or placebo injection. Germline V gene sequence: CDR1 SGHRS, CDR2 YFSETQ. J lost 1 base, V lost 1 base, and 9 bases had no gene match. The CDR3 runs to 17 residues. The data were produced by immunoSEQ multiplex PCR, yet TCRdb's version contains in-frame clones alone and is incomplete. Among about 350,000 clones listed, around 89% were seen once.

This specimen was peripheral blood, taken in a trial of Ad26.COV2.S vaccine versus placebo. The rearrangement joins TRBV5-1 to TRBJ2-5; 8 nucleotides agree with TRBD1. This clonotype was obtained from a person aged 18-60 years who received the Ad26.COV2.S COVID-19 vaccine or a placebo. The CDR3 region is CASSLSLDRETQETQYF. The CDR3 coding sequence is TGCGCCAGCAGCTTGTCGTTGGACAGGGAAACCCAAGAGACCCAGTACTTC. The whole variable domain, remainder taken from reference TRBV5-1 and TRBJ2-5, is KAGVTQTPRYLIKTRGQQVTLSCSPISGHRSVSWYQQTPGQGLQFLFEYFSETQRNKGNFPGRFSGRQFSNSRSEMNVSTLELGDSALYLCASSLSLDRETQETQYFGPGTRLLVL.